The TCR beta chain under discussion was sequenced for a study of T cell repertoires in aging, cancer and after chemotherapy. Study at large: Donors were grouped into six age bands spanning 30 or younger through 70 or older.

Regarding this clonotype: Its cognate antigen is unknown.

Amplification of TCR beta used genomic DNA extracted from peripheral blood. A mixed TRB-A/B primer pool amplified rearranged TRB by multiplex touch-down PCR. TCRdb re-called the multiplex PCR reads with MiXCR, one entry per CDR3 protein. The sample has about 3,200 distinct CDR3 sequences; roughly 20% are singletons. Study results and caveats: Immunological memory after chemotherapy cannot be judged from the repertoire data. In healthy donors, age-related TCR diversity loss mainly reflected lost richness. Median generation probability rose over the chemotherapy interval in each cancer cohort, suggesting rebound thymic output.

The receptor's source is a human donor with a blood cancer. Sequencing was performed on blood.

The CDR3 loop is CSARVGQVNTEAFF. Here the CDR3 DNA reads TGCAGTGCTAGAGTGGGACAGGTCAACACTGAAGCTTTCTTT. The chain has TRBV20-1 and TRBJ1-1; 8 nucleotides match TRBD1. CDR3 size: 14 residues. V dropped 1 base and J dropped 2; count of bases not matched to a gene: 3. Germline CDR1 DFQATT, CDR2 SNEGSKA (reference sequence).